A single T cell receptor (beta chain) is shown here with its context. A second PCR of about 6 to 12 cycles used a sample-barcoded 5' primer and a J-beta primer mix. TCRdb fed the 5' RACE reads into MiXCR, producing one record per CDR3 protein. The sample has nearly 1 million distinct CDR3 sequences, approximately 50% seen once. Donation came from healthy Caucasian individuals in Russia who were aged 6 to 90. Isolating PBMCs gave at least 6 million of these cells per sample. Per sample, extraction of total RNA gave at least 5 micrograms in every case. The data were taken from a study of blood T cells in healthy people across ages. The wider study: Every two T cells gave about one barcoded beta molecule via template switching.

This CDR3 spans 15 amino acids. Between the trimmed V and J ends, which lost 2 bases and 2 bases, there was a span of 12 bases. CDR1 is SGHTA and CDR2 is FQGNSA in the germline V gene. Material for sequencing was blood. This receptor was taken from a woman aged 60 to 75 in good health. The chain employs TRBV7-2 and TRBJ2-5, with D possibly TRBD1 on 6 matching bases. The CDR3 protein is CTSSLIGTRQETQYF. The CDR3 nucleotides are TGTACCAGCAGCTTAATCGGGACAAGACAAGAGACCCAGTACTTC.